The 21 T cell receptor beta chains given below trace back to one sample, sequenced in a study of blood T cell repertoires in COVID-19. Assay used: immunoSEQ multiplex PCR; TCRdb lists only in-frame clones, some missing. Of 300,000 or so clones in the sample, 85% to 90% were seen once. The material sequenced was peripheral blood. The origin of the receptors is a woman in her forties who had recovered from COVID-19.

The chain couples TRBV7-3 to TRBJ2-5; 10 positions agree with TRBD2. Trimming removed 5 bases from V and 5 bases from J; junction bases left unmatched: 14. Germline values: CDR1 SGHTA, CDR2 FQGTGA. The CDR3 has 17 amino acids. The CDR3 loop is CASSQNRGTSGEETQYF. The CDR3 DNA follows: TGTGCCAGCAGCCAAAACCGGGGTACTAGCGGGGAGGAGACCCAGTACTTC.

The V call is TRBV6-5, the J call TRBJ2-2; 8 bases map to TRBD2. The CDR3 runs 16 residues. Germline CDR1 and CDR2: MNHEY and SVGAGI. V gave up 1 base and J gave up 1 base; unmatched junction bases: 2. CDR3 coding DNA: TGTGCCAGCAGTTACTACCTAGCGGGGAACACCGGGGAGCTGTTTTTT. This sequence encodes CASSYYLAGNTGELFF.

The rearrangement links TRBV5-1 to TRBJ2-3; D might be TRBD1 (6 bases). Germline assignment: CDR1 SGHRS and CDR2 YFSETQ. This CDR3 is 15 amino acids long. Deletions cut 2 bases from V and 0 bases from J, with 10 bases between. The CDR3 here is CASSFTGISTDTQYF. DNA for the CDR3: TGCGCCAGCAGCTTTACAGGGATTAGCACAGATACGCAGTATTTT.

V gene TRBV20-1 combines with J gene TRBJ2-1, with 12 bases fitting TRBD2. This CDR3 has 14 amino acids. J gave up 4 bases and V 3 bases, and 1 base lay outside the gene matches. CDR1 is DFQATT, CDR2 SNEGSKA, per germline (reference sequence). The CDR3 DNA reads TGCAGTGCTAGTGGGACTAGCGGGTACAATGAGCAGTTCTTC. Its translation is CSASGTSGYNEQFF.

For the CDR3, the DNA is TGCAGCGCCGGAGGAAACGAGCAGTACTTC. Translated, it gives CSAGGNEQYF. V and J are TRBV29-1 and TRBJ2-7; TRBD2 might be the D (5 bases). Looked up from germline, CDR1 is SQVTM and CDR2 is ANQGSEA. Trimming took off 7 bases at V and 5 bases at J, with 9 bases between the two ends. The CDR3 is made up of 10 amino acids.

The chain couples TRBV10-3 to TRBJ2-2; TRBD2 matches at 9 bases. From germline, CDR1 is ENHRY and CDR2 SYGVKD. Trimming removed 0 bases from V and 7 bases from J; junction bases left unmatched: 6. CDR3 length: 16 amino acids. CDR3 DNA: TGTGCCATCAGTGAGTCTCAGCGGGGGGATGGCGGGGAGCTGTTTTTT. Protein: CAISESQRGDGGELFF.

This chain uses TRBV2 with TRBJ1-2, with D possibly TRBD1 on 6 matching bases. Trimming shortened V by 6 bases and J by 4 bases, and 15 bases separated the two germline ends. The CDR3 runs to 14 residues. CDR1 SNHLY and CDR2 FYNNEI come from the germline V gene. In DNA form, the CDR3 reads TGTGCCAGCAGCCTCCGGACAGACATCTATGGCTACACCTTC. Translation: CASSLRTDIYGYTF.

This clone has more than one count but fewer than ten. This chain connects TRBV18 to TRBJ1-2, with 7 positions matching TRBD1. V lost 3 bases to trimming and J lost 5 bases; unmatched junction nucleotides: 9. Germline values: CDR1 KGHSH, CDR2 LQKENI. This CDR3 is 15 amino acids long. The CDR3 here is CASSPGQPEAYGYTF. CDR3 in DNA: TGTGCCAGCTCACCGGGACAGCCCGAAGCGTATGGCTACACCTTC.

The genes are TRBV27 and TRBJ1-1; perhaps TRBD1 as D (5 bases). From germline, CDR1 is MNHEY and CDR2 SMNVEV (reference sequence). CDR3 length: 16 residues. The germline V and J ends were trimmed by 5 bases and 0 bases, with 16 bases remaining between them. The CDR3 region is CASSVIWSGMNTEAFF. The CDR3 bases are TGTGCCAGCAGTGTAATTTGGTCAGGGATGAACACTGAAGCTTTCTTT.

V usage is TRBV3-1 (or the pseudogene TRBV3-2) and J usage is TRBJ1-2; tentatively, D is TRBD1 (5 bases). Germline CDR1 reads LGHDT; CDR2 reads YNNKEL (reference sequence). This CDR3 contains 15 residues. V was shortened by 2 bases and J by 2 bases, with 12 bases between the two germline ends. The CDR3 DNA follows: TGTGCCAGCAGCCAACTTGTCGACAGCAACTATGGCTACACCTTC. It translates to CASSQLVDSNYGYTF.

DNA for the CDR3: TGCGCCAGCAGCTTGGTCCCCCCCGGGGGGCAAACAGATACGCAGTATTTT. Protein: CASSLVPPGGQTDTQYF. The V and J genes are TRBV5-1 and TRBJ2-3; perhaps TRBD2 as D (7 bases). The germline V gene encodes CDR1 SGHRS and CDR2 YFSETQ. Trimming took 0 bases from V and 3 from J, leaving 17 bases between them. This CDR3 spans 17 amino acids.

The gene calls are TRBV5-1 and TRBJ1-3; D not certain. Trimming pared 0 bases from V and 3 bases from J, leaving 13 bases between. The V gene's germline CDR1 is SGHRS and CDR2 YFSETQ. This CDR3 has 16 amino acids. CDR3 DNA sequence: TGCGCCAGCAGCTTGGACTTCGCCACGGGTGGAAACACCATATATTTT. This gives the protein CASSLDFATGGNTIYF.

The chain uses TRBV18 and TRBJ2-4; TRBD1 aligns across 7 bases. With 1 base clipped from V and 8 bases from J, the junction kept 5 bases outside the gene matches. CDR1 is KGHSH and CDR2 is LQKENI in the germline V gene. This CDR3 has 14 residues. CDR3 in amino acids: CASSPRQGLHIQYF. CDR3 coding DNA: TGTGCCAGCTCACCACGACAGGGTCTCCACATTCAGTACTTC.

The chain couples TRBV11-2 to TRBJ1-1; TRBD1 might be the D (6 bases). Germline values: CDR1 SGHAT, CDR2 FQNNGV. This CDR3 has 14 residues. V lost 0 bases to trimming and J lost 10 bases, with 15 bases between them. The CDR3 region has the DNA TGTGCCAGCAGCTTAGACCTCGTCAGGGGACGAGCTTTCTTT. It translates to CASSLDLVRGRAFF.

The rearrangement links TRBV5-4 to TRBJ1-2, with 8 positions matching TRBD1. V gave up 0 bases and J gave up 0 bases; unmatched junction bases: 7. CDR1 and CDR2 (germline): SGHNT, YYREEE (reference sequence). CDR3 length equals 17 residues. CDR3 sequence (DNA): TGTGCCAGCAGCTTGGGGACAGGGTGGGGAGCTAACTATGGCTACACCTTC. Residues: CASSLGTGWGANYGYTF.

The V call is TRBV7-2, the J call TRBJ2-1; D is unclear. Germline V gene data show CDR1 as SGHTA and CDR2 as FQGNSA. The CDR3 loop spans 14 amino acids. V lost 5 bases to trimming and J lost 2 bases, with 10 bases between them. CDR3 coding DNA: TGTGCCAGCAGCCCTCAGTTCGCCTACAATGAGCAGTTCTTC. It encodes CASSPQFAYNEQFF.

The chain has TRBV19 and TRBJ1-2; D might be TRBD1 (5 bases). This CDR3 is 14 amino acids long. The germline V gene has CDR1 LNHDA and CDR2 SQIVND (reference sequence). The ends were cut back, 4 bases at V and 3 bases at J, with 12 bases in the middle. This chain's CDR3 is CASSTWQGHYGYTF. CDR3 DNA: TGTGCCAGTAGTACCTGGCAGGGCCACTATGGCTACACCTTC.

This chain links TRBV29-1 with TRBJ2-1; 8 bases map to TRBD2. The CDR3 loop spans 17 amino acids. The ends lost 4 bases at V and 1 base at J; junction bases unmatched: 12. Germline lookup yields CDR1 SQVTM and CDR2 ANQGSEA. CDR3: CSVAAGAGEGSYNEQFF. The CDR3 DNA sequence: TGCAGCGTTGCTGCAGGAGCGGGGGAGGGGTCCTACAATGAGCAGTTCTTC.

This clone has only one observation. The rearrangement joins TRBV5-1 to TRBJ2-7, with TRBD1 matching 8 bases. This CDR3 is 13 amino acids long. J lost 3 bases, V lost 4 bases, and 3 bases had no gene match. Looked up from germline, CDR1 is SGHRS and CDR2 is YFSETQ. The CDR3 bases are TGCGCCAGCAGCCCAACAGGGGGCTACGAGCAGTACTTC. It translates to CASSPTGGYEQYF.

A note on this clone: The sample contains more than one DNA sequence encoding this CDR3. The chain uses TRBV5-1 and TRBJ1-1, with D maybe TRBD1 (5 bases). CDR3 length: 13 amino acids. Germline CDR1 is SGHRS and CDR2 is YFSETQ. V was trimmed by 1 base and J by 4 bases, leaving 8 bases between them. The CDR3 loop is CASSLTGGTEAFF. In nucleotides, the CDR3 is TGCGCCAGCAGCTTGACGGGGGGCACTGAAGCTTTCTTT.

This clone was seen once. V gene TRBV29-1 combines with J gene TRBJ1-2, with 7 bases matching TRBD1. V shed 5 bases and J 5 bases; nucleotides not matched to a gene: 5. The germline V gene encodes CDR1 SQVTM and CDR2 ANQGSEA. This CDR3 spans 12 amino acids. In DNA form, the CDR3 reads TGCAGCGTTTACGACAGGGCATATGGCTACACCTTC. This translates into CSVYDRAYGYTF.